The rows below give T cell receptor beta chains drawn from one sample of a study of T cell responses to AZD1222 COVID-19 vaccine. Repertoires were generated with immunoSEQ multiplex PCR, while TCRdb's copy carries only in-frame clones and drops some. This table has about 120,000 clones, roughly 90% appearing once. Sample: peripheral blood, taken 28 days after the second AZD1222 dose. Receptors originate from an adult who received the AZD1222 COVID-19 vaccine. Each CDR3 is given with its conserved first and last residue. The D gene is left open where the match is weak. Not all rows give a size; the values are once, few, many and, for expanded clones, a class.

TGTGCCAGCAGTTACTCACTAGCGGGAGGGTCCGCTACGCAGTATTTT | CASSYSLAGGSATQYF | TRBJ2-3 | TRBV6-5 | . | TRBD2
TGTGCCAGCAGCTTGCTAAATCAGCCCCAGCATTTT | CASSLLNQPQHF | TRBJ1-5 | TRBV7-9 | . | .
TGTGCCAGCAGCTACCCGAAGGCCGGTGGGGCCAACGTCCTGACTTTC | CASSYPKAGGANVLTF | TRBJ2-6 | TRBV13 | . | .
TGTGCCTGGAGTGGCGACAGGAATCAGCCCCAGCATTTT | CAWSGDRNQPQHF | TRBJ1-5 | TRBV30 | . | .
TGTGCCAGCAGCTTCAATGGGGGGCCGTCCTACAATGAGCAGTTCTTC | CASSFNGGPSYNEQFF | TRBJ2-1 | TRBV5-4 | . | .
TGTGCCAGCGGGGACAGGGGAATGAACACTGAAGCTTTCTTT | CASGDRGMNTEAFF | TRBJ1-1 | TRBV10-3 | . | TRBD1
TGTGCCACCAGCAGAGAAAGGGGCTACGGAAACACCATATATTTT | CATSRERGYGNTIYF | TRBJ1-3 | TRBV15 | . | .
TGTGCCAGCAGTGAAGGTCCTGGCTATGGCTACACCTTC | CASSEGPGYGYTF | TRBJ1-2 | TRBV6-1 | . | .
TGTGCCAGTACCCGCGGGACAGGTACTAGCACAGATACGCAGTATTTT | CASTRGTGTSTDTQYF | TRBJ2-3 | TRBV19 | . | TRBD1
TGTGCCAGCAGCTTAGAAGCGGGACTGGCAAATGAGCAGTTCTTC | CASSLEAGLANEQFF | TRBJ2-1 | TRBV7-7 | . | TRBD2
TGTGCCAGCAGTTTTACTTACACTGAAGCTTTCTTT | CASSFTYTEAFF | TRBJ1-1 | TRBV12-3/TRBV12-4 | . | .
TGTGCCAGCTCACCACCAACCGGACAGGGTAACTATGGCTACACCTTC | CASSPPTGQGNYGYTF | TRBJ1-2 | TRBV18 | . | TRBD1
TGTGCCAGCAGTCGGGGGGGAACCTATGGCTACACCTTC | CASSRGGTYGYTF | TRBJ1-2 | TRBV12-3/TRBV12-4 | . | .
TGTGCCAGCAGTTCCGGGGGTTATGGCTACACCTTC | CASSSGGYGYTF | TRBJ1-2 | TRBV12-3/TRBV12-4 | . | .
TGCGCCAGCAGCCAGGGTATTTTGACAGATACGCAGTATTTT | CASSQGILTDTQYF | TRBJ2-3 | TRBV5-1 | . | .
TGTGCCAGCAGCTGGGATGGACAGGGGCACTACGAGCAGTACTTC | CASSWDGQGHYEQYF | TRBJ2-7 | TRBV7-8 | . | TRBD1
TGTGCCAGCAGCCCCCCCCGACAGGTCGAGCAGTACTTC | CASSPPRQVEQYF | TRBJ2-7 | TRBV7-9 | . | .
TGCGCCAGCAGCCTAAATCACCTCCGGGACCCCGGGTACTTC | CASSLNHLRDPGYF | TRBJ2-5 | TRBV5-1 | . | .
TGTGCCAGCAGTAAATCAGGGGGCGATGGCTACACCTTC | CASSKSGGDGYTF | TRBJ1-2 | TRBV2 | few | TRBD1
TGTGCCATCAGTGAGCCGGCGGGAAGATCCACTGAAGCTTTCTTT | CAISEPAGRSTEAFF | TRBJ1-1 | TRBV10-3 | . | .
TGTGCCAGCAGCCACTACGCATCACCCCTCCACTTT | CASSHYASPLHF | TRBJ1-6 | TRBV16 | . | .
TGTGCCAGCTCACCCCAGGGTCCCCCAGATACGCAGTATTTT | CASSPQGPPDTQYF | TRBJ2-3 | TRBV18 | . | .
TGCGCCAGCAGCTTGTCAAGCAATCAGCCCCAGCATTTT | CASSLSSNQPQHF | TRBJ1-5 | TRBV5-1 | once | .
TGCGCCAGCAGACTCCAGGGGTCAGACTACAATGAGCAGTTCTTC | CASRLQGSDYNEQFF | TRBJ2-1 | TRBV5-1 | . | .
TGTGCCAGCAGTTTAGATGGCTCGGACATTATTTGGCGGGGCTACACCTTC | CASSLDGSDIIWRGYTF | TRBJ1-2 | TRBV27 | . | .
TGTGCCAGCAGCCGGGGACAAACGAACACTGAAGCTTTCTTT | CASSRGQTNTEAFF | TRBJ1-1 | TRBV11-2 | . | .
TGCGCCAGCAGCTTGGGAGCAGGAACGGCGGGAGGAAACACCATATATTTT | CASSLGAGTAGGNTIYF | TRBJ1-3 | TRBV5-1 | . | .
TGTGCCAGTAGTATTCGGGGAGCCCTCTACGAGCAGTACTTC | CASSIRGALYEQYF | TRBJ2-7 | TRBV19 | . | .
TGTGCCATCACCAACCGGGCCGACAACTATGGCTACACCTTC | CAITNRADNYGYTF | TRBJ1-2 | TRBV10-3 | . | .
TGTGCCAGCAGCTTAGCGTACACAGGGGGGGAGAAACTGTTTTTT | CASSLAYTGGEKLFF | TRBJ1-4 | TRBV7-9 | few | TRBD1
TGTGCCAGTAGTATAGGGGGGCTCCCGGGAGGGCGAAACATTCAGTACTTC | CASSIGGLPGGRNIQYF | TRBJ2-4 | TRBV19 | . | TRBD2